The sequence of this T cell receptor beta chain was determined in a study of T cells in Graves' hyperthyroidism and ophthalmopathy. TCR beta CDR3 region amplification was performed from RNA transcripts. TCR CDR3 regions were first amplified by RT-PCR with HTBI primers. TCRdb reprocessed the multiplex PCR reads with MiXCR, giving one entry per CDR3 protein. Of about 360,000 distinct CDR3 sequences in the sample, approximately 13% were seen once. Trimming removed 5 bases from V and 2 bases from J, with 18 bases in between. CDR3 length equals 17 residues. Per germline, CDR1 MNHNS and CDR2 SASEGT. The sample holds many counts of this clonotype. No antigen is known for it. Whole-study findings and limits: The model anticipated ophthalmopathy a median about 6.5 months pre-onset.

The study defined stable Graves' hyperthyroidism as no ophthalmopathy progression within 18 months. Using 9.5 to 10 ml of fresh peripheral blood, PBMCs were prepared. The genes are TRBV6-1 and TRBJ2-2; D is possibly TRBD2 (6 bases). The sequencing input was blood. The sequence came from a woman between 18 and 30 years old with Graves' hyperthyroidism. CDR3 nucleotide sequence: TGTGCCAGCAGTACTGGGCCGTCTAGCGCCAACACCGGGGAGCTGTTTTTT. As protein: CASSTGPSSANTGELFF.